This T cell receptor beta chain was found in a study of T-cell memory formation after mild COVID-19. Points from the study as a whole: The CD4+ clones that contracted clustered mainly within CM and EM, and the CD8+ clones concentrated in EMRA. The authors left the SARS-CoV-2 specificity of second-wave clones peaking on day 37 unconfirmed.

Constant-segment primers were used for 5'RACE, and the resulting TCR alpha and TCR beta cDNA libraries carried sample barcodes and UMIs. TCRdb analysed the 5' RACE reads with MiXCR anew, one entry per CDR3 protein. This sample has under 350,000 distinct CDR3 sequences; about 17% occur once, and the top ten carry approximately 25%. The germline CDR1 and CDR2 sequences are SGHTA and FQGNSA. This CDR3 comprises 13 residues. J was trimmed by 5 bases and V by 2 bases; bases with no gene match: 2. This clonotype has ten or more counts. The target antigen is unknown. This chain uses TRBV7-2 with TRBJ1-2; 7 bases line up with TRBD1. The material sequenced was PBMCs or a T cell subset sorted from them (not recorded which). The receptor was derived from a man aged 18-30 years who had mild COVID-19 (a few samples of this study predate the infection). Cell type and time point are not known. CDR3 coding DNA: TGTGCCAGCAGCTTAAGACAGGGATATGGCTACACCTTC. This gives the protein CASSLRQGYGYTF. The full variable domain, completed using reference TRBV7-2 and TRBJ1-2, is GAGVSQSPSNKVTEKGKDVELRCDPISGHTALYWYRQSLGQGLEFLIYFQGNSAPDKSGLPSDRFSAERTGGSVSTLTIQRTQQEDSAVYLCASSLRQGYGYTFGSGTRLTVV.